The entry below gives a single TCR beta chain sequence along with its context. What antigen it recognizes has not been identified. Base-call qualities are not available, and no considerably larger clone is one nucleotide away. The data were taken from a study of blood T cell repertoires in COVID-19 (dated by TCRdb to the early 2020s). With respect to the entire study: Collaborator samples came from the United States, Italy and Spain and covered acute and convalescent phases of COVID-19. The prospective study material was composed of cDNA or gDNA derived from T cells, B-cell-depleted T cells, or PBMCs. A freely available public database, intended as a resource for researchers studying the immune response to SARS-CoV-2, is where the repertoires were released. Samples were obtained from the ongoing ImmuneRACE study (first 160 participants) and from 1,200 or so subjects provided by 6 global collaborators. A de-identified subject ID, COVID-19 status, age in years and sex were almost always included in the sample metadata. HLA class I and class II types, where available, came from metadata supplied by the sample provider rather than from assay-based typing. Subjects who had been exposed to COVID-19, were actively infected with it, or had recovered from it provided the deeply sampled blood TCRbeta repertoires that made up the dataset. Broader findings and caveats from the paper: The amount of clinical and demographic metadata varied by source and participant and was provided uncurated.

One collaborating source in Seattle enrolled patients while the patients were actively infected and followed the patients over time throughout the course of disease. Collaborating institutions collected whole blood in K2EDTA tubes following their own protocols. For TCRbeta analysis, collaborator samples were shipped as frozen whole blood, as isolated PBMCs, or as DNA extracted from either sample type. Reading the germline V gene gives CDR1 SGHAT and CDR2 FQNNGV. The cysteine opens and the phenylalanine closes a CDR3 of 13 amino acids. The CDR3 DNA has 39 bases and is translated from base 1. Trimming costs V 1 base and J 6 bases, and their ends lie 6 bases apart. TCRbeta CDR3 regions were amplified from genomic DNA by means of the immunoSEQ Assay, a bias-controlled multiplex PCR. The study's processing was this. Nucleated cell counts per sample were estimated from amplification of reference gene primers within the assay. Sequence reads were collapsed and filtered to measure the absolute abundance of every unique TCRbeta CDR3 rearrangement. For each sample, productive Simpson clonality was calculated by taking the square root of Simpson's diversity index across productive rearrangements. As stored in TCRdb, this immuneACCESS dataset retains in-frame rearrangements with V and J assigned. A fraction of the clones does not appear; measured against another copy, unresolved V genes explain less than half of the discrepancy, and the remainder lacks a known reason. D and trimming were read from the DNA, whereas the V and J calls and clone size are those reported in that table. For this sample there are 300,000 to 350,000 clones; about 91% appear just once. Jointly, the top ten make up 1.5% to 2% of the sample.

Sequencing input: peripheral blood. The sequence was collected from a woman in her thirties with COVID-19, enrolled during active disease. Recombination linked TRBV11-2 to TRBJ2-2; the D gene is perhaps TRBD2, from 6 matching bases. DNA sequence: TGTGCCAGCAGCTTAGGGGAGGCCGGGGAGCTGTTTTTT. Translated, this is CASSLGEAGELFF.